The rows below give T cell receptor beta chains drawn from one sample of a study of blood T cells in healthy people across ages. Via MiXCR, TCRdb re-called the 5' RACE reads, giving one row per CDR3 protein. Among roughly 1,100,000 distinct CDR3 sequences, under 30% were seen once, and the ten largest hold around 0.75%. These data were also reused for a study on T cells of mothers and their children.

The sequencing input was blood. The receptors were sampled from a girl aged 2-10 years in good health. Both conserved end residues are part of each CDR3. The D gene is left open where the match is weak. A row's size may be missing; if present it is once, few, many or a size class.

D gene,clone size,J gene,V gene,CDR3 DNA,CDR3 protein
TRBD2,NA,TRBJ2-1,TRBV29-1,TGCAGCGTTGAACGAGCGGGAGTAGGCAATGAGCAGTTCTTC,CSVERAGVGNEQFF
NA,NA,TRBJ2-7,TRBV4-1,TGCGCCAGCAGCCAAGGGGCTCTAGCAGGGGACGAGCAGTACTTC,CASSQGALAGDEQYF
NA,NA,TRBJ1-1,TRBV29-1,TGCAGCGTAGGGGGAGGGTTGAACACTGAAGCTTTCTTT,CSVGGGLNTEAFF
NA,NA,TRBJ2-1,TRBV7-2,TGTGCCAGCAGCTTAGAATCTGTTGCCTACAATGAGCAGTTCTTC,CASSLESVAYNEQFF
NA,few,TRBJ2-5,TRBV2,TGTGCCAGCAGAGTGGGTGGAGAGACCCAGTACTTC,CASRVGGETQYF
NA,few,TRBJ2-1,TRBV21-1,TGTGCCAGCAGCAAACCCCGTCGGCGGGGGGACAGAAGCTCCCACAATGAGCAGTTCTTC,CASSKPRRRGDRSSHNEQFF
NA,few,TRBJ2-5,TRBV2,TGTGCCGGCAGGCCTTGGGGAGGAGAGACCCAGTACTTC,CAGRPWGGETQYF
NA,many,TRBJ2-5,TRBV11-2,TGTGCCAGCAGCCCGTCGAACAGGGTAGACGAGACCCAGTACTTC,CASSPSNRVDETQYF
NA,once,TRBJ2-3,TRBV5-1,TGCGCCAGCAGCTTGGAATACGATACGCAGTATTTT,CASSLEYDTQYF
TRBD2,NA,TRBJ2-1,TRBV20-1,TGCAGTGCTAGCAACGGGGGGGGCGTATGGTTTAATGAGCAGTTCTTC,CSASNGGGVWFNEQFF
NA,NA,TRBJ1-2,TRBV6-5,TGTGCCAGCAGGCCATGGGACGGCCTATATGGCTACACCTTC,CASRPWDGLYGYTF
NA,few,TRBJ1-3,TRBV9,TGTGCCAGCAGCGTAGAAGGAAACTCTGGAAACACCATATATTTT,CASSVEGNSGNTIYF
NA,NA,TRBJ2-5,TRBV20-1,TGCAGTGCTCTGGGCCCGTACCAAGAGACCCAGTACTTC,CSALGPYQETQYF
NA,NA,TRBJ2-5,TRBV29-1,TGCAGCGGCGCAGGGAGTCAAGAGACCCAGTACTTC,CSGAGSQETQYF
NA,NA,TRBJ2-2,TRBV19,TGTGCCAGTAGGACAGGAACCGGGGAGCTGTTTTTT,CASRTGTGELFF
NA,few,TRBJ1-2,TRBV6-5,TGTGCCAGCAGTAAACGCGAAAACTCAAACTATGGCTACACCTTC,CASSKRENSNYGYTF
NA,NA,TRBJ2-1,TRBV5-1,TGCGCCAGCAGCTTGGGGGCTGGGCCCCAGTTCTTC,CASSLGAGPQFF
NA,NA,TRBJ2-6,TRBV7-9,TGTGCCAGCAGCTTAGAAAGGCACGTCCTGACTTTC,CASSLERHVLTF
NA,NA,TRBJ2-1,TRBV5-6,TGTGCCAGCAGCTTGATGGGAACCAATGAGCAGTTCTTC,CASSLMGTNEQFF
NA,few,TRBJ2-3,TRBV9,TGTGCCAGCAGCGTAGTTGGAGGGATAGATACGCAGTATTTT,CASSVVGGIDTQYF
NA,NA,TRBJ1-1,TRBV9,TGTGCCAGCAACCCTAGAGGACAGTACACTGAAGCTTTCTTT,CASNPRGQYTEAFF
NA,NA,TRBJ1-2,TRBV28,TGTGCCAGCAGTTCGCCAGCGGATTCTAACTATGGCTACACCTTC,CASSSPADSNYGYTF
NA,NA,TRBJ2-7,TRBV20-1,TGCAGTGCTAGAGTTCAGACTTCCTACGAGCAGTACTTC,CSARVQTSYEQYF
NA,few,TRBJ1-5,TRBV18,TGTGCCAGCTCACCAGTTGAAGGCCAGCCCCAGCATTTT,CASSPVEGQPQHF
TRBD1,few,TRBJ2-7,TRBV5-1,TGCGCCAGCAGCTTGGAGACAGGGAAGGGCGATGAGCAGCTCTTC,CASSLETGKGDEQLF
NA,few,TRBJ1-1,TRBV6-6,TGTGCCAGCAGTTACCTGCAGGGCCAGGTGGCTTTCTTT,CASSYLQGQVAFF
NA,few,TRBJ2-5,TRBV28,TGTGCCAGCAACCAGGGTGGGGAGTTTGGGACCCAGTACTTC,CASNQGGEFGTQYF
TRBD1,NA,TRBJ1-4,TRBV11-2,TGTGCCAGCAGCCCCCCACAGGGGGCAAGTGAAGAACTGTTTTTT,CASSPPQGASEELFF
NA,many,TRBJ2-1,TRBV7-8,TGTGCCAGCAGTCTAGCCCTCGGCAATGAGCAGTTCTTC,CASSLALGNEQFF
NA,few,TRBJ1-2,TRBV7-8,TGTGCCAGCAGCCCTCCCGGAGGAAGATCTCTCTTC,CASSPPGGRSLF
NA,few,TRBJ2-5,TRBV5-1,TGCGCCAGCAGCTTGGTTGGCGGGTACCAGTCAGAGCCCCAGTACTTC,CASSLVGGYQSEPQYF
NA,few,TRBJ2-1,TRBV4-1,TGCGCCAGCAGCCAAGTACAAGGGTACAATGAGCAGTTCTTC,CASSQVQGYNEQFF
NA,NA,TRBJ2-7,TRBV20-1,TGCAGTGCTAGGTTCAAACAGGACGTCTCCGAGCAGTACTTC,CSARFKQDVSEQYF
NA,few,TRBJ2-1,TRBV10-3,TGTGCCATCGGCGCGCGAGACTCCTACAATGAGCAGTTCTTC,CAIGARDSYNEQFF
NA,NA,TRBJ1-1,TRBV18,TGTGCCAGCTCACCTAAGGACGGGACCACTGAAGCTTTCTTT,CASSPKDGTTEAFF
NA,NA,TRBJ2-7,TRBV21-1,TGTGCCACCCTACTAACAGGGAGCGCGGACGAGCAGTACTTC,CATLLTGSADEQYF
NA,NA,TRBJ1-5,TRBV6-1,TGTGCCAGCACCAACCGGGGGTACAATCAGCCCCAGCATTTT,CASTNRGYNQPQHF